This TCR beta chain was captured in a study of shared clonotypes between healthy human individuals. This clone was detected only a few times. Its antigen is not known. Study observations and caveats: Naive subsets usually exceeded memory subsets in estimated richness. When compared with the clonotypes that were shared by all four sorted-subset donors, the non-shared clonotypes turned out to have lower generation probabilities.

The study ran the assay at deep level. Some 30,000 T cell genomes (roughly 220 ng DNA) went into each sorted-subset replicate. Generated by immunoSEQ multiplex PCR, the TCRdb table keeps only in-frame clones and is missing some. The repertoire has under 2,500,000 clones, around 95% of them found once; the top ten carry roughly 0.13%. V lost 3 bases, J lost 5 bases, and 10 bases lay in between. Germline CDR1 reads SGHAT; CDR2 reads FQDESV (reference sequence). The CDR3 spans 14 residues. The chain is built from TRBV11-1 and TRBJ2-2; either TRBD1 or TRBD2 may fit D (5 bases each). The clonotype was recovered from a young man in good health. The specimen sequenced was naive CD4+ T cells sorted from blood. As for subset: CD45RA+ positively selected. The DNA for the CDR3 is TGTGCCAGCAGCTTCGAGAGGGGAACCGGGGAGCTGTTTTTT. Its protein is CASSFERGTGELFF.